These 10 T cell receptor beta chains were all obtained from the same sample, sequenced in a study of blood T cell repertoires in COVID-19. This table comes from immunoSEQ multiplex PCR, and its TCRdb copy is limited to in-frame clones, with some not included. The table shows approximately 280,000 clones, with approximately 91% occurring only once. Sequenced input: peripheral blood. These receptors were collected from a woman aged 55-69 years with acute or convalescent COVID-19.

This chain uses TRBV28 with TRBJ1-1; D gene unclear. The CDR3 is made up of 15 amino acids. Trimming removed 5 bases from V and 4 bases from J, with 17 bases in between. CDR1 is MDHEN and CDR2 is SYDVKM in the germline V gene. The CDR3 DNA follows: TGTGCCAGCAGTAACCTCGAGTTCGAGGGCACTGAAGCTTTCTTT. Translation gives CASSNLEFEGTEAFF.

CDR3 region: CASMAGPNYGYTF. The CDR3 bases are TGTGCCAGTATGGCAGGTCCTAACTATGGCTACACCTTC. The chain combines TRBV19 with TRBJ1-2; D not resolved. The germline V and J ends were trimmed by 7 bases and 0 bases, with 9 bases remaining between them. The CDR3 extends over 13 amino acids. CDR1 is LNHDA, CDR2 SQIVND, per germline (reference sequence).

On this clone: Other DNA sequences in the same sample also yield this CDR3. The chain is built from TRBV3-1 (or the pseudogene TRBV3-2) and TRBJ2-7, with 10 bases lining up with TRBD2. The CDR3 length is 13 residues. The V gene end was trimmed by 4 bases and the J gene end by 4 bases; junction bases not matched to a gene: 1. CDR1 is LGHDT and CDR2 is YNNKEL in the germline V gene (reference sequence). The CDR3 sequence is CASSLAGGYEQYF. The DNA of the CDR3 is TGTGCCAGCAGCCTAGCGGGAGGATACGAGCAGTACTTC.

This clone is a singleton in its sample. The gene calls are TRBV11-2 and TRBJ2-7; 9 bases map to TRBD1. The CDR3 is 14 amino acids. V shed 6 bases and J 3 bases; nucleotides not matched to a gene: 6. CDR1 SGHAT and CDR2 FQNNGV come from the germline V gene. CDR3 nucleotides: TGTGCCAGCAGAACCGGGACAGGGAACTACGAGCAGTACTTC. Translating it yields CASRTGTGNYEQYF.

Turning to this clone: This CDR3 is also generated by other DNA sequences in the sample. The V and J genes are TRBV7-2 and TRBJ2-7; perhaps TRBD2 as D (6 bases). CDR1 is SGHTA, CDR2 FQGNSA, per germline. The CDR3 spans 14 residues. V lost 0 bases, J lost 0 bases, and 6 bases lay in between. The chain's CDR3 is CASSLAGGSYEQYF. As DNA, the CDR3 is TGTGCCAGCAGCTTAGCGGGGGGCTCCTACGAGCAGTACTTC.

This clone was counted only a few times. This chain connects TRBV7-8 to TRBJ1-5, with a possible D match to TRBD1 (5 bases). V was cut by 1 base and J by 5 bases, with 6 bases left in between. There are 13 residues in the CDR3. Germline CDR1 reads SGHVS; CDR2 reads FQNEAQ. The CDR3 loop is CASSLGRDQPQHF. CDR3 DNA sequence: TGTGCCAGCAGCTTAGGCAGGGATCAGCCCCAGCATTTT.

The chain employs TRBV10-3 and TRBJ1-2, with a possible D match to TRBD1 (5 bases). CDR3 size: 12 residues. Germline CDR1 ENHRY, CDR2 SYGVKD. The ends were cut back, 5 bases at V and 2 bases at J, with 6 bases in the middle. The DNA of the CDR3 is TGTGCCATCAGTTCAGGGAACTATGGCTACACCTTC. Translated, it gives CAISSGNYGYTF.

The rearrangement links TRBV9 to TRBJ2-7; 8 nucleotides align to TRBD2. Trimming at V came to 4 bases and at J to 1 base, leaving 7 bases not matched to a gene. The CDR3 spans 15 residues. The germline CDR1 and CDR2 sequences are SGDLS and YYNGEE. This chain's CDR3 is CASSLEAGASYEQYF. CDR3 nucleotide sequence: TGTGCCAGCAGCCTCGAAGCGGGAGCATCCTACGAGCAGTACTTC.

The chain combines TRBV5-1 with TRBJ2-3, with D possibly matching TRBD2 (6 bases). Trimming shortened V by 3 bases and J by 5 bases, and 19 bases separated the two germline ends. The CDR3 has 16 residues. From germline, CDR1 is SGHRS and CDR2 YFSETQ. The CDR3 region is CASSSRGAPRVDTQYF. The CDR3 bases are TGCGCCAGCAGCTCCCGCGGGGCCCCCCGGGTAGATACGCAGTATTTT.

This chain links TRBV6-5 with TRBJ2-7, with no clear D. Germline loops: CDR1 MNHEY, CDR2 SVGAGI. The V end lost 5 bases, the J end lost 3 bases, and 5 bases lay between the germline ends. The CDR3 has 11 residues. CDR3 region: CASSIRYEQYF. Here the CDR3 DNA reads TGTGCCAGCAGTATCCGCTACGAGCAGTACTTC.